Presented here are 23 T cell receptor beta chains from one specimen sequenced in a study of T cells in Graves' hyperthyroidism and ophthalmopathy. Amplification yielded TCR beta CDR3 regions, with RNA transcripts as the source. The HTBI primer set drove a first-round RT-PCR of the TCR CDR3. From the multiplex PCR reads, TCRdb called clonotypes with MiXCR, one entry per CDR3 protein. The sample lists 490,000 or so distinct CDR3 sequences, over 35% occurring once. Material for sequencing was peripheral blood or thyroid tissue (not recorded which). The receptors originated from an adult woman with Graves' disease, either hyperthyroidism or ophthalmopathy (not recorded which).

The rearrangement links TRBV20-1 to TRBJ2-2; D is possibly TRBD1 (6 bases). V was trimmed by 3 bases and J by 5 bases, leaving 13 bases between them. CDR1 DFQATT and CDR2 SNEGSKA come from the germline V gene (reference sequence). There are 14 residues in the CDR3. Here the CDR3 reads CSARRQVKTGELFF. The CDR3 coding sequence is TGCAGTGCTAGGAGACAGGTGAAAACCGGGGAGCTGTTTTTT.

This clonotype was seen more than once but under ten times. The chain carries TRBV7-6 and TRBJ2-7; 8 bases line up with TRBD1. Trimming at V came to 2 bases and at J to 5 bases, leaving 17 bases not matched to a gene. The CDR3 sequence is 18 residues long. CDR1 is SGHVS, CDR2 FNYEAQ, per germline. The CDR3 nucleotides read TGTGCCAGCAGCTTAACCACCCCGAACGACAGGGGATTCCACGAGCAGTACTTC. Residues: CASSLTTPNDRGFHEQYF. Drawing the rest from reference TRBV7-6 and TRBJ2-7, the complete variable domain is GAGVSQSPRYKVTKRGQDVALRCDPISGHVSLYWYRQALGQGPEFLTYFNYEAQQDKSGLPNDRFSAERPEGSISTLTIQRTEQRDSAMYRCASSLTTPNDRGFHEQYFGPGTRLTVT.

In this sample, this clonotype turned up many times. The chain has TRBV5-1 and TRBJ1-1; D unclear. CDR3 length equals 14 residues. Deletions cut 4 bases from V and 2 bases from J, with 12 bases between. Germline-derived CDR1 and CDR2 are SGHRS and YFSETQ. The CDR3 region is CASSAYQKNTEAFF. CDR3 in DNA: TGCGCCAGCAGCGCCTACCAGAAAAACACTGAAGCTTTCTTT.

The chain links TRBV20-1 to TRBJ2-5, with 8 bases lining up with TRBD1. The V gene's germline CDR1 is DFQATT and CDR2 SNEGSKA (reference sequence). The CDR3 covers 14 residues. V lost 3 bases to trimming and J lost 5 bases; unmatched junction nucleotides: 8. The chain's CDR3 is CSASTGGNAETQYF. The CDR3 DNA reads TGCAGTGCTAGCACAGGGGGGAACGCGGAGACCCAGTACTTC.

The chain carries TRBV24-1 and TRBJ1-5; the D is unclear. This CDR3 spans 14 amino acids. Per the germline V gene, CDR1 is KGHDR and CDR2 is SFDVKD. Deletions cut 9 bases from V and 4 bases from J, with 15 bases between. CDR3 bases: TGTGCCACCCAGAGGGAGTCTGGAAATCAGCCCCAGCATTTT. This translates into CATQRESGNQPQHF.

The rearrangement links TRBV15 to TRBJ2-5; TRBD2 matches at 8 bases. Losses at the gene ends were 3 bases for V and 5 bases for J; bases not matched to a gene: 8. The CDR3 covers 15 residues. Germline-derived CDR1 and CDR2 are LNHNV and YYDKDF (reference sequence). The CDR3 spells CATSSSWGGGETQYF. The CDR3 DNA is TGTGCCACCAGCAGCTCATGGGGCGGGGGGGAGACCCAGTACTTC.

As concerns this clonotype: The CDR3 does not end in the conserved phenylalanine or tryptophan, so this is likely a read error. It is unclear where the CDR3 begins or ends on the DNA, so no DNA is shown, and the CDR3 is as TCRdb lists it. This chain joins TRBV6-4 and TRBJ1-2. A total of 12 residues make up the CDR3, ends included. Germline V gene sequence: CDR1 MRHNA, CDR2 SNTAGT. The CDR3 reads CASSDPTSGNTY.

V usage is TRBV6-6 and J usage is TRBJ2-7; possible D gene TRBD2, 6 bases. CDR3 length: 11 residues. In germline, CDR1 is MNHNY, CDR2 SVGAGI (reference sequence). Trimming shortened V by 7 bases and J by 6 bases, and 10 bases separated the two germline ends. The CDR3 DNA sequence: TGTGCCAGCACTGGGGGAGGCGAGCAGTACTTC. Translation gives CASTGGGEQYF.

This clonotype was detected a few times. The rearrangement joins TRBV20-1 to TRBJ2-7; TRBD2 matches at 7 bases. Germline trimming cut 4 bases from V and 4 bases from J; bases unmatched to any gene: 13. The length of the CDR3 is 15 residues. From germline, CDR1 is DFQATT and CDR2 SNEGSKA (reference sequence). In nucleotides, the CDR3 is TGCAGTGCTACGGAAGGCGGGAGAGGGTCGTACGAGCAGTACTTC. It codes for CSATEGGRGSYEQYF.

V is TRBV2 and J is TRBJ1-2; 7 bases are shared with TRBD1. Germline V gene sequence: CDR1 SNHLY, CDR2 FYNNEI. V lost 0 bases and J lost 4; bases outside the gene matches: 5. CDR3 length: 15 amino acids. The CDR3 DNA sequence: TGTGCCAGCAGTGAAGCGGGGGGGACAGCCTATGGCTACACCTTC. Translation gives CASSEAGGTAYGYTF. The entire variable domain, with the rest obtained from reference TRBV2 and TRBJ1-2, is as follows: EPEVTQTPSHQVTQMGQEVILRCVPISNHLYFYWYRQILGQKVEFLVSFYNNEISEKSEIFDDQFSVERPDGSNFTLKIRSTKLEDSAMYFCASSEAGGTAYGYTFGSGTRLTVV.

The genes are TRBV9 and TRBJ1-6, with D unclear. V was trimmed by 4 bases and J by 4 bases, leaving 12 bases between them. The CDR3 consists of 15 residues. CDR1 is SGDLS, CDR2 YYNGEE, per germline. The CDR3 is CASSPSRHYNSPLHF. The CDR3 DNA sequence: TGTGCCAGCAGCCCCAGCAGGCATTATAATTCACCCCTCCACTTT.

Here the CDR3 DNA reads TGTGCCAGCAGTAACCCGGGGCTTGGCTACACCTTC. Its translation is CASSNPGLGYTF. J is TRBJ1-2 and V is TRBV25-1; D perhaps matches TRBD1 (5 bases). This CDR3 is 12 amino acids long. Trimming pared 5 bases from V and 7 bases from J, leaving 11 bases between. Per germline, CDR1 MGHDK and CDR2 SYGVNS.

This clonotype appeared once. The chain's CDR3 is CASSLGGLGQGIYEQYF. DNA of the CDR3: TGTGCCAGCAGCTTAGGAGGGTTGGGACAGGGGATCTACGAGCAGTACTTC. This chain links TRBV7-3 with TRBJ2-7; TRBD1 aligns across 10 bases. Germline values: CDR1 SGHTA, CDR2 FQGTGA. The ends lost 2 bases at V and 3 bases at J; junction bases unmatched: 10. The CDR3 runs 17 residues.

This clonotype has just a few counts. J is TRBJ2-6 and V is TRBV5-1, with TRBD1 identical over 9 bases. The V gene end was trimmed by 3 bases and the J gene end by 2 bases; junction bases not matched to a gene: 9. Germline CDR1 is SGHRS and CDR2 is YFSETQ. This CDR3 contains 18 residues. This chain's CDR3 is CASSSVRDRVAGANVLTF. In DNA form, the CDR3 reads TGCGCCAGCAGCTCTGTCCGGGACAGGGTAGCTGGGGCCAACGTCCTGACTTTC.

The chain couples TRBV28 to TRBJ2-5; 7 nucleotides align to TRBD1. Germline V gene data show CDR1 as MDHEN and CDR2 as SYDVKM. V lost 6 bases, J lost 5 bases, and 12 bases stayed unmatched. The CDR3 is 15 amino acids. This chain's CDR3 is CASSPPLTGVETQYF. The CDR3 DNA sequence: TGTGCCAGCAGCCCGCCGCTTACAGGGGTGGAGACCCAGTACTTC. The full variable domain, its missing parts supplied by reference TRBV28 and TRBJ2-5, is DVKVTQSSRYLVKRTGEKVFLECVQDMDHENMFWYRQDPGLGLRLIYFSYDVKMKEKGDIPEGYSVSREKKERFSLILESASTNQTSMYLCASSPPLTGVETQYFGPGTRLLVL.

The CDR3 region is CATSDFTGAIQYF. The CDR3 DNA is TGTGCCACCAGTGATTTCACAGGGGCCATTCAGTACTTC. The chain couples TRBV24-1 to TRBJ2-7, with 7 nucleotides matching TRBD1. The J call is in doubt because the DNA end fits TRBJ2-4 better. From germline, CDR1 is KGHDR and CDR2 SFDVKD. The CDR3 runs to 13 residues.

This clonotype has at least ten counts. The chain employs TRBV5-1 and TRBJ2-7; D is perhaps TRBD1 or TRBD2 (5 bases each). The CDR3 has 15 amino acids. V was shortened by 0 bases and J by 3 bases, with 13 bases between the two germline ends. Germline V gene data show CDR1 as SGHRS and CDR2 as YFSETQ. The DNA of the CDR3 is TGCGCCAGCAGCTTGGCCGGGACCCTCAGCTACGAGCAGTACTTC. Amino acids: CASSLAGTLSYEQYF.

There are many counts of this clonotype. The chain carries TRBV5-1 and TRBJ1-1; D ambiguous. Trimming cost V 0 bases and J 5 bases, with 8 bases left between them. CDR3 length equals 13 residues. CDR1 is SGHRS and CDR2 is YFSETQ in the germline V gene. The CDR3 DNA sequence: TGCGCCAGCAGCTTGGGGGCTGGGACTGAAGCTTTCTTT. Translated, it gives CASSLGAGTEAFF.

V usage is TRBV2 and J usage is TRBJ1-2; 7 positions match TRBD1. Germline V gene sequence: CDR1 SNHLY, CDR2 FYNNEI. V lost 7 bases and J lost 4; bases outside the gene matches: 18. This CDR3 has 17 amino acids. The CDR3, as DNA: TGTGCCAGCACTCGGCGTGGGGACAGCAGTTCCACCTATGGCTACACCTTC. Residues: CASTRRGDSSSTYGYTF.

This clonotype was observed many times. This chain links TRBV12-3 or TRBV12-4 with TRBJ1-5, with no clear D. The CDR3 contains 13 residues. V was cut by 5 bases and J by 1 base, with 6 bases left in between. The CDR3 nucleotides are TGTGCCAGCAGTCTCCGGAGCAATCAGCCCCAGCATTTT. It specifies CASSLRSNQPQHF.

This clonotype was recorded at least ten times. Written as DNA, the CDR3 is TGTGCCAGCAGTGTCAGGGGCCAGCCCCAGCATTTT. Translation gives CASSVRGQPQHF. The chain carries TRBV28 and TRBJ1-5; tentatively, D is TRBD1 (6 bases). This CDR3 has 12 residues. Germline-derived CDR1 and CDR2 are MDHEN and SYDVKM. V was pared by 5 bases and J by 7 bases, with 9 bases between.

The chain links TRBV12-3 or TRBV12-4 to TRBJ2-5, with D perhaps matching TRBD2 (6 bases). Trimming stripped 8 bases from V and 4 bases from J, with 14 bases between. The CDR3 has 13 amino acids. The CDR3 sequence is CASRPAGTETQYF. The CDR3 coding sequence is TGTGCCAGCCGACCCGCGGGGACAGAGACCCAGTACTTC.

The chain uses TRBV20-1 and TRBJ2-7, with no clear D. The CDR3 covers 14 residues. The V gene's germline CDR1 is DFQATT and CDR2 SNEGSKA (reference sequence). With 2 bases removed from V and 5 bases from J, the gap between germline ends came to 16 bases. The CDR3 here is CSARSGRSIDEQYF. In DNA form, the CDR3 reads TGCAGTGCTAGATCGGGCAGGAGTATCGACGAGCAGTACTTC.